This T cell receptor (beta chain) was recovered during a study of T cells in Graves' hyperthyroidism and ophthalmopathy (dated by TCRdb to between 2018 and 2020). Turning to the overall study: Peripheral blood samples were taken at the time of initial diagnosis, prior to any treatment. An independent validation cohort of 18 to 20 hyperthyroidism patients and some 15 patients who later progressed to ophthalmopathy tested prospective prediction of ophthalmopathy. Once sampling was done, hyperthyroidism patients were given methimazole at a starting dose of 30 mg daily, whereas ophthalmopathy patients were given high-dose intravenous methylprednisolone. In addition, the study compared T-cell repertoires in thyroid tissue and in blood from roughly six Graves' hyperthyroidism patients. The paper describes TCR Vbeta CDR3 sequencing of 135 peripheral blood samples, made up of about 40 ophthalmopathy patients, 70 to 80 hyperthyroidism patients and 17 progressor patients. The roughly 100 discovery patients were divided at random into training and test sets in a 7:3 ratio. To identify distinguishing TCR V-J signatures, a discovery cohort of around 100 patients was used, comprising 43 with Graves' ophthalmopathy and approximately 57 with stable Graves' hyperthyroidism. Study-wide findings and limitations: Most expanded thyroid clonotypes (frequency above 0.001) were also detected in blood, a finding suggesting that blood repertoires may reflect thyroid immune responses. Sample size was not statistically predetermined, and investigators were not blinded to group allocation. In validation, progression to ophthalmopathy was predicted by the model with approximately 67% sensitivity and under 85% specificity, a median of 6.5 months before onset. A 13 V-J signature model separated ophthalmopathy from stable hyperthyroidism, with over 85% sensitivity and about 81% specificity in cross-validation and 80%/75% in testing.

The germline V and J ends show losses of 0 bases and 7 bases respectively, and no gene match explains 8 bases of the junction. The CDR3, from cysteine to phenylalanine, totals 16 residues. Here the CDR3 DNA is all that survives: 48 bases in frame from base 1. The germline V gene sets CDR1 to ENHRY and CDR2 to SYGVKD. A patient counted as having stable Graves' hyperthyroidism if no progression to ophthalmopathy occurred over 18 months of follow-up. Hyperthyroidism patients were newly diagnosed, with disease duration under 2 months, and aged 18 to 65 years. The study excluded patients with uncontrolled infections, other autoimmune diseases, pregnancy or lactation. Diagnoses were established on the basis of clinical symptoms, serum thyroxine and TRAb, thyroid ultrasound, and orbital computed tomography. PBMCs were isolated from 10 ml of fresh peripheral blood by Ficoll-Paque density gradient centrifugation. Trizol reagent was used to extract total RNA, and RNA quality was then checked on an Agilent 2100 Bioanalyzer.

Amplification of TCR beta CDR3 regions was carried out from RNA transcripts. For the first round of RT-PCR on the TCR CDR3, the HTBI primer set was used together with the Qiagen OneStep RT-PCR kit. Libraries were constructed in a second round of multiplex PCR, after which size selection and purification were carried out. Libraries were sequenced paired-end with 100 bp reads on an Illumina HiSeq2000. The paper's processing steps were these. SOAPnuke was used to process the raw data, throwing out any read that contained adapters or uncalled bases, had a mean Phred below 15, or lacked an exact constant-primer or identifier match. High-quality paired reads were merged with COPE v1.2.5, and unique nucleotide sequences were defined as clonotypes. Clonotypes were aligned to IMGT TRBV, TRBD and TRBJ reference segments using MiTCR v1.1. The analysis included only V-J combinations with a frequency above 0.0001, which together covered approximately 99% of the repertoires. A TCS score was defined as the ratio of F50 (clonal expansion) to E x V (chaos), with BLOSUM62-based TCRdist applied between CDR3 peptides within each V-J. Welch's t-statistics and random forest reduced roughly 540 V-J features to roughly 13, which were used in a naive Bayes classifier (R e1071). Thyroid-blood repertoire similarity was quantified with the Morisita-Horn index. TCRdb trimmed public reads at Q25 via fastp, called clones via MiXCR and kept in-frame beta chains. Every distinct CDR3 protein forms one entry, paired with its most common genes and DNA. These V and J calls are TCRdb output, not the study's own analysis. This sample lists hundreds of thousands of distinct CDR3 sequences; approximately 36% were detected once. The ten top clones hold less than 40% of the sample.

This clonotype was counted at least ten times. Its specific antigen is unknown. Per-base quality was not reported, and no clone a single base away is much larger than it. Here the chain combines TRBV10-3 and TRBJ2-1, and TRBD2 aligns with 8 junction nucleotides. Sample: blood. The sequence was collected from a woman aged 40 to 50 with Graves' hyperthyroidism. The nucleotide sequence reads TGTGCCATCAGTGAGTCGCGGTCGGGGGGGCCAAATGAGCAGTTCTTC. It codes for CAISESRSGGPNEQFF.